Shown below are 12 T cell receptor beta chains from a single sample sequenced in a study of CD8 T cells in Susac syndrome. Random hexamers were used to reverse transcribe an amount of about 0.45 to 1 ug RNA. TCRdb processed the immunoSEQ multiplex PCR reads anew with MiXCR; each CDR3 protein has one entry. The profile covers about 150,000 distinct CDR3 sequences, with more than 90% appearing a single time and 0.065% to 0.095% taken by the ten largest. Sequencing input: CD4+ T cells from PBMCs. The receptors originated from a human donor with Susac syndrome.

This sequence joins TRBV29-1 and TRBJ2-3, with TRBD2 matching over 15 bases. The CDR3 totals 15 residues. Germline CDR1 reads SQVTM; CDR2 reads ANQGSEA. CDR3 DNA: TGCGTCGGGACTAGCGGGAGGACTAGCACAGATACGCAGTATTTT. Encoded protein: CVGTSGRTSTDTQYF.

This clonotype occurred a few times. V usage is TRBV7-6 and J usage is TRBJ2-7; D might be TRBD2 (6 bases). Germline V CDR1 and CDR2: SGHVS, FNYEAQ. This CDR3 spans 15 amino acids. Trimming removed 0 bases from V and 6 bases from J, with 15 bases in between. CDR3 sequence reads: CASSLAAGRSSEQYF. The CDR3, as DNA: TGTGCCAGCAGCTTAGCGGCAGGGAGGTCGTCCGAGCAGTACTTC.

J is TRBJ2-7 and V is TRBV20-1; D is possibly TRBD1 (6 bases). Between the trimmed V and J ends, which lost 2 bases and 5 bases, there was a span of 16 bases. The CDR3 is 14 residues long. The V gene's germline CDR1 is DFQATT and CDR2 SNEGSKA (reference sequence). The CDR3 protein is CSARKAGEINEQYF. The CDR3 DNA reads TGCAGTGCTAGAAAGGCAGGGGAAATCAACGAGCAGTACTTC.

The chain has TRBV7-6 and TRBJ2-7, with TRBD2 matching 12 bases. CDR1 and CDR2 from the germline V gene are SGHVS and FNYEAQ. The CDR3 contains 17 residues. J lost 0 bases, V lost 3 bases, and 6 bases had no gene match. CDR3 in DNA: TGTGCCAGCAGCTTCGGGACTAGCGGGCGGAGCTCCTACGAGCAGTACTTC. It yields the protein CASSFGTSGRSSYEQYF.

This clonotype showed up just once. J is TRBJ2-7 and V is TRBV5-1; D may be TRBD2 (5 bases). The V gene's germline CDR1 is SGHRS and CDR2 YFSETQ. The V and J ends lost 4 bases and 7 bases respectively, with 18 bases between them. The CDR3 loop spans 14 amino acids. The CDR3 nucleotides are TGCGCCAGCAGCCTGACCGCGGGTTTAGCTGAGCAGTACTTC. This codes for CASSLTAGLAEQYF.

V usage is TRBV29-1 and J usage is TRBJ1-1, with D possibly matching TRBD1 (5 bases). Deletions cut 2 bases from V and 5 bases from J, with 9 bases between. The CDR3 runs to 12 residues. From germline, CDR1 is SQVTM and CDR2 ANQGSEA. The CDR3 DNA is TGCAGCGTTGAAACAGGCGGTACTGAAGCTTTCTTT. It encodes CSVETGGTEAFF.

The J gene is TRBJ2-2, the V gene TRBV12-3 or TRBV12-4; D tentatively reads TRBD1 or TRBD2 (5 bases each). Deletions cut 4 bases from V and 2 bases from J, with 11 bases between. The CDR3 has 15 amino acids. CDR3 coding DNA: TGTGCCAGCAGTTCAGTGAGGGGTAACACCGGGGAGCTGTTTTTT. It codes for CASSSVRGNTGELFF.

This chain connects TRBV6-5 to TRBJ2-1; TRBD2 matches at 12 bases. This CDR3 is built from 16 residues. CDR1 is MNHEY, CDR2 SVGAGI, per germline. The V gene end was trimmed by 0 bases and the J gene end by 6 bases; junction bases not matched to a gene: 3. CDR3 amino acids: CASSYSALAGGNEQFF. CDR3 nucleotides: TGTGCCAGCAGTTACTCCGCACTAGCGGGAGGCAATGAGCAGTTCTTC.

The gene calls are TRBV29-1 and TRBJ1-1; maybe TRBD1 (5 bases). Per germline, CDR1 SQVTM and CDR2 ANQGSEA. V dropped 6 bases and J dropped 1 base, with 15 bases sitting between them. The CDR3 has 14 residues. The CDR3 DNA reads TGCAGCGTGGCCGGGGCGACACAGAACACTGAAGCTTTCTTT. Translated, it gives CSVAGATQNTEAFF.

The chain carries TRBV20-1 and TRBJ1-2; D possibly corresponds to TRBD1 (5 bases). Germline CDR1 reads DFQATT; CDR2 reads SNEGSKA (reference sequence). The CDR3 loop spans 12 amino acids. Trimming cost V 3 bases and J 8 bases, with 13 bases left between them. The CDR3 coding sequence is TGCAGTGCTAGTCGGAGGGACGGCGGCTACACCTTC. Its translation: CSASRRDGGYTF.

J is TRBJ2-7 and V is TRBV3-1; D possibly matches TRBD1 or TRBD2 (5 bases each). Per the germline V gene, CDR1 is LGHDT and CDR2 is YNNKEL (reference sequence). This CDR3 is built from 15 residues. Trimming took off 1 base at V and 5 bases at J, with 15 bases between the two ends. In DNA form, the CDR3 reads TGTGCCAGCAGCCAAGTCGTGAGGGGAAGGAACGAGCAGTACTTC. Its translation is CASSQVVRGRNEQYF.

The chain uses TRBV9 and TRBJ1-2; TRBD1 might be the D (5 bases). This CDR3 is built from 13 residues. V lost 3 bases and J lost 4, with 10 bases in between. CDR1 and CDR2 (germline): SGDLS, YYNGEE. CDR3 nucleotide sequence: TGTGCCAGCAGCGCTGAGGGGACCTATGGCTACACCTTC. It codes for CASSAEGTYGYTF.